This entry lists 7 T cell receptor beta chains sequenced from one sample in a study of radiation and T cells in renal cell carcinoma (dated by TCRdb to 2020 to 2021). Reading the label with the study, this specimen's time point is: tumor resected at nephrectomy. Read against the paper, the sample's treatment or condition label means: treatment-naive control, cytoreductive nephrectomy. Library preparation employed the immunoSEQ multiplex PCR assay. TCRdb's version of the immuneACCESS table is confined to in-frame rearrangements and falls short of the full clone set. An unresolved V gene accounts for under half of the shortfall where checked; the remainder is of unknown origin. This sample lists some 20,000 clones; over 50% were detected once. The ten largest clones take up about a fifth of the sample. This material consisted of tumor tissue, taken from a patient whose treatment was nephrectomy without radiotherapy. Receptors were obtained from a human donor with renal cell carcinoma.

This clone came up many times. This chain joins TRBV18 and TRBJ2-7; 7 bases line up with TRBD1. J gave up 1 base and V 2 bases, and 8 bases lay outside the gene matches. CDR3 length: 16 amino acids. CDR1 is KGHSH, CDR2 LQKENI, per germline. CDR3 amino acids: CASSPGAGQVSYEQYF. CDR3 nucleotide sequence: TGTGCCAGCTCACCAGGGGCTGGACAGGTATCCTACGAGCAGTACTTC. Full variable domain (missing parts from reference TRBV18 and TRBJ2-7): NAGVMQNPRHLVRRRGQEARLRCSPMKGHSHVYWYRQLPEEGLKFMVYLQKENIIDESGMPKERFSAEFPKEGPSILRIQQVVRGDSAAYFCASSPGAGQVSYEQYFGPGTRLTVT.

The rearrangement uses TRBV6-6 and TRBJ2-3, with 11 bases lining up with TRBD2. Trimming cost V 0 bases and J 4 bases; bases outside gene matches: 3. This CDR3 has 16 residues. The germline V gene encodes CDR1 MNHNY and CDR2 SVGAGI (reference sequence). In nucleotides, the CDR3 is TGTGCCAGCAGTTACTCGAGTAGCGGGGGGGCAGATACGCAGTATTTT. This sequence encodes CASSYSSSGGADTQYF.

This rearrangement joins TRBV10-3 to TRBJ1-3; D uncertain. Germline values: CDR1 ENHRY, CDR2 SYGVKD. The CDR3 consists of 17 residues. The V end was cut by 11 bases, the J end by 0 bases, with 23 bases between. CDR3 region: CAVGSATLTSSGNTIYF. The DNA for the CDR3 is TGTGCCGTAGGGAGTGCTACCCTAACCAGCTCTGGAAACACCATATATTTT.

This clone was recorded many times. The chain joins TRBV27 to TRBJ2-7; D might be TRBD2 (5 bases). The germline V gene encodes CDR1 MNHEY and CDR2 SMNVEV (reference sequence). The CDR3 totals 15 residues. Trimming removed 3 bases from V and 2 bases from J, with 14 bases in between. CDR3 sequence: CASSLVGIGAYEQYF. DNA of the CDR3: TGTGCCAGCAGTTTGGTGGGGATCGGGGCCTACGAGCAGTACTTC.

This clone was recorded many times. The chain employs TRBV5-6 and TRBJ2-7; possibly TRBD1 or TRBD2 for D (6 bases each). The CDR3 is 14 residues long. V lost 4 bases and J lost 6, with 17 bases in between. CDR1 and CDR2 (germline): SGHDT, YYEEEE. The DNA for the CDR3 is TGTGCCAGCAGCGAGGGGGGAATAGCCTCCGAGCAGTACTTC. Residues: CASSEGGIASEQYF.

The rearrangement uses TRBV30 and TRBJ1-2, with D possibly matching TRBD1 (5 bases). V was pared by 2 bases and J by 4 bases, with 14 bases between. This CDR3 contains 14 residues. From germline, CDR1 is GTSNPN and CDR2 SVGIG (reference sequence). The CDR3 DNA reads TGTGCCTGGAGTCTGCCCGGGACCGCCTATGGCTACACCTTC. Encoded protein: CAWSLPGTAYGYTF.

The genes are TRBV5-1 and TRBJ1-1; 7 bases fit TRBD1. The CDR3 has 17 residues. CDR1 is SGHRS and CDR2 is YFSETQ in the germline V gene. J gave up 1 base and V 0 bases, and 9 bases lay outside the gene matches. This CDR3 is CASSLAPRTGANTEAFF. CDR3 DNA: TGCGCCAGCAGCTTGGCCCCACGGACAGGAGCGAACACTGAAGCTTTCTTT.